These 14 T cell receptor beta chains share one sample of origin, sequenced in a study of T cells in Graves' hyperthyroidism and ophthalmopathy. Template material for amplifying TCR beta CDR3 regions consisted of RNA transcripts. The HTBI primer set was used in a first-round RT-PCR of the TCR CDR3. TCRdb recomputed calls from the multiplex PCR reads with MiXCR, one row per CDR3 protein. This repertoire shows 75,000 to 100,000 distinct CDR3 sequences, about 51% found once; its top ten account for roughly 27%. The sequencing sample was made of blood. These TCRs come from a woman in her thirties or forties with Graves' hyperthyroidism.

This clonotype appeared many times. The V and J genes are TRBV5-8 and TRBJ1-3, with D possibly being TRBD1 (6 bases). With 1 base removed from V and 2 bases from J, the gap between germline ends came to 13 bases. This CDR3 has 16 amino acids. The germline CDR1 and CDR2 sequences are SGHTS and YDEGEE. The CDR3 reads CASSLNRAVPGNTIYF. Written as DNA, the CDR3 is TGTGCCAGCAGCTTGAACAGGGCCGTCCCTGGAAACACCATATATTTT.

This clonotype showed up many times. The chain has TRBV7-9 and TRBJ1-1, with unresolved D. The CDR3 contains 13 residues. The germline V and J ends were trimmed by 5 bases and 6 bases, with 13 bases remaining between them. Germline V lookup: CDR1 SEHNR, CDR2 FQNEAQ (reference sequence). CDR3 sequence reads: CASSAYTGSEAFF. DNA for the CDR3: TGTGCCAGCAGCGCGTACACGGGGTCTGAAGCTTTCTTT.

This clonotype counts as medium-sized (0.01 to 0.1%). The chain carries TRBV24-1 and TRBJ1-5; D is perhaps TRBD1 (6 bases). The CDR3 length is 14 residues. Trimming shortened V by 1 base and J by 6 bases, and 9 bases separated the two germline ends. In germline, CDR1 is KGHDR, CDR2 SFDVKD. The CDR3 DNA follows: TGTGCCACCAGTGATTTAGGGGGTTTTCAGCCCCAGCATTTT. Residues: CATSDLGGFQPQHF.

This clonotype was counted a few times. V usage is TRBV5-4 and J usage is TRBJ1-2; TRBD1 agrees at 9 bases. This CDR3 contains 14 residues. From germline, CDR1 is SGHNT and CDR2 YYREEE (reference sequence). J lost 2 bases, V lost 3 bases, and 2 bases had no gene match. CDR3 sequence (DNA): TGTGCCAGCAGCTCCGGGACAGGGAACTATGGCTACACCTTC. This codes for CASSSGTGNYGYTF.

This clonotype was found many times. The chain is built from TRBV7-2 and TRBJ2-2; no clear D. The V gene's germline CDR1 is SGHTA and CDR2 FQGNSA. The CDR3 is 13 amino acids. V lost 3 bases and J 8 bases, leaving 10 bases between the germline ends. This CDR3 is CASSFTAKGELFF. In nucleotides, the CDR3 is TGTGCCAGCAGCTTTACCGCCAAAGGGGAGCTGTTTTTT. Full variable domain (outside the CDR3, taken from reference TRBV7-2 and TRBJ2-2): GAGVSQSPSNKVTEKGKDVELRCDPISGHTALYWYRQSLGQGLEFLIYFQGNSAPDKSGLPSDRFSAERTGGSVSTLTIQRTQQEDSAVYLCASSFTAKGELFFGEGSRLTVL.

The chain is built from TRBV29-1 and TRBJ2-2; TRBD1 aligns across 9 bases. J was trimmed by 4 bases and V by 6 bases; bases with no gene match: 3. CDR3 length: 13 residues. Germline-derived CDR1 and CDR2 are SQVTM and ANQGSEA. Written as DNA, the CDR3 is TGCAGCGTCATACAGGGGGCCACCGGGGAGCTGTTTTTT. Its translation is CSVIQGATGELFF.

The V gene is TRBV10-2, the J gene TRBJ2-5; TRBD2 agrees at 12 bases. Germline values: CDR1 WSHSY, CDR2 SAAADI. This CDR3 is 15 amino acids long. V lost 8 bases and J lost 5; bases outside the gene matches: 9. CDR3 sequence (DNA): TGCGCCAGCCAGCCCCTAGCGGGAGGGCGGGAGACCCAGTACTTC. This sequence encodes CASQPLAGGRETQYF.

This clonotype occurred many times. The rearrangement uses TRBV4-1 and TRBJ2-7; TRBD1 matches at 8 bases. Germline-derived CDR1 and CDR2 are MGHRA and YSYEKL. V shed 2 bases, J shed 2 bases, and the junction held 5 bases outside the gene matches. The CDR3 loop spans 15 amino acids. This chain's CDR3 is CASSQLQGVAYEQYF. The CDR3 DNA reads TGCGCCAGCAGCCAATTACAGGGGGTTGCCTACGAGCAGTACTTC.

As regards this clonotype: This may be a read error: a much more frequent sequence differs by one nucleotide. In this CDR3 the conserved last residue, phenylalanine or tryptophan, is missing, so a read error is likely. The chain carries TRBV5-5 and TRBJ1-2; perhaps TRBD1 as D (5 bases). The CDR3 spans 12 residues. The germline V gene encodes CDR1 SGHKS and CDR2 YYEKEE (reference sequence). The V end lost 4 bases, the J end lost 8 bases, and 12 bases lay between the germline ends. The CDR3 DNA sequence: TGTGCCAGCAGCGTCAGGGATGGGGGCTACACCCTC. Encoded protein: CASSVRDGGYTL.

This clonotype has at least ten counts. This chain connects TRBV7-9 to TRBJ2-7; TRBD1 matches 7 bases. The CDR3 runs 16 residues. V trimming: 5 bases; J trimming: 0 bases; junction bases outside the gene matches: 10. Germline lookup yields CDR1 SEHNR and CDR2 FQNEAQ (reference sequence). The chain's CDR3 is CASSRLTGLSSYEQYF. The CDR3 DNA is TGTGCCAGCAGCCGACTGACAGGGCTCAGCTCCTACGAGCAGTACTTC. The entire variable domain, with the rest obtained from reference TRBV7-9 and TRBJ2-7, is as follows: DTGVSQNPRHKITKRGQNVTFRCDPISEHNRLYWYRQTLGQGPEFLTYFQNEAQLEKSRLLSDRFSAERPKGSFSTLEIQRTEQGDSAMYLCASSRLTGLSSYEQYFGPGTRLTVT.

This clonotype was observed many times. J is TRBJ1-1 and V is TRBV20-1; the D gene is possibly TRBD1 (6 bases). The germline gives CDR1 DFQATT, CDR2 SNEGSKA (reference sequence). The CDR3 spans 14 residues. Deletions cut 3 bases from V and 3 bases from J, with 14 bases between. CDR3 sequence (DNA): TGCAGTGCTAGGGGCAGGGGCACCGACACTGAAGCTTTCTTT. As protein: CSARGRGTDTEAFF.

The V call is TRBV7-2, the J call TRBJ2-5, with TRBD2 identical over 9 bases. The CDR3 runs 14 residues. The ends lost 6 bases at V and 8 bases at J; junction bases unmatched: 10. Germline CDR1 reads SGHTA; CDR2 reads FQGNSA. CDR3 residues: CASSYLAGRGTQYF. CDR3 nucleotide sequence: TGTGCCAGCAGTTACCTAGCGGGAAGGGGCACCCAGTACTTC.

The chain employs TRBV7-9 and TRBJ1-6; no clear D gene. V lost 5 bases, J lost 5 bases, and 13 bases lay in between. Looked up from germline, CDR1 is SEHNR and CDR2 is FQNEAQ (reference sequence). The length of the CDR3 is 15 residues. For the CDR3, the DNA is TGTGCCAGCAGCCCAAAAAACAGCCATAATTCACCCCTCCACTTT. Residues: CASSPKNSHNSPLHF. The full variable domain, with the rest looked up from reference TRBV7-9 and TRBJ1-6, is DTGVSQNPRHKITKRGQNVTFRCDPISEHNRLYWYRQTLGQGPEFLTYFQNEAQLEKSRLLSDRFSAERPKGSFSTLEIQRTEQGDSAMYLCASSPKNSHNSPLHFGNGTRLTVT.

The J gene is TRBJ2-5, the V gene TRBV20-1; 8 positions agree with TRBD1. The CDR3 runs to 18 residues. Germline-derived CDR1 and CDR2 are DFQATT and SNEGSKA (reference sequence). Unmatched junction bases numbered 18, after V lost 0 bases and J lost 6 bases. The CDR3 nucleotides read TGCAGTGCTAGAGATACGTATGGGAGGCACAGGGGGGACCAGACCCAGTACTTC. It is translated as CSARDTYGRHRGDQTQYF.